These T cell receptor beta chains were read from a single sample in a study of blood T cell repertoires in COVID-19. Produced via immunoSEQ multiplex PCR; TCRdb's table is partial and in-frame only. The sample consists of under 300,000 clones, 75% to 90% of them appearing once. Specimen: peripheral blood. These receptors all come from an older woman with COVID-19, enrolled during active disease. The CDR3 runs from the conserved cysteine through the conserved F or W. The D gene is left open where the match is weak. Clone size is not always given. Where it is, it says once, few, many or a class for expanded clones.

D gene: .; V gene: TRBV19; J gene: TRBJ1-3; clone size: .; CDR3 protein: CASTRLAGTIYF; CDR3 DNA: TGTGCCAGTACGCGGCTGGCCGGCACCATATATTTT
D gene: .; V gene: TRBV12-3/TRBV12-4; J gene: TRBJ2-1; clone size: .; CDR3 protein: CASSFQTYNEQFF; CDR3 DNA: TGTGCCAGCAGTTTCCAGACCTACAATGAGCAGTTCTTC
D gene: TRBD1; V gene: TRBV5-1; J gene: TRBJ2-6; clone size: .; CDR3 protein: CASSLVGTGAGANVLTF; CDR3 DNA: TGCGCCAGCAGCTTGGTCGGGACAGGGGCTGGGGCCAACGTCCTGACTTTC
D gene: TRBD1; V gene: TRBV7-3; J gene: TRBJ2-1; clone size: once; CDR3 protein: CASSLGDRTYNEQFF; CDR3 DNA: TGTGCCAGCAGCTTAGGGGACAGGACCTACAATGAGCAGTTCTTC
D gene: TRBD2; V gene: TRBV5-6; J gene: TRBJ2-2; clone size: .; CDR3 protein: CASSLIAGGTGELFF; CDR3 DNA: TGTGCCAGCAGCTTGATAGCGGGGGGCACCGGGGAGCTGTTTTTT
D gene: .; V gene: TRBV3-1/TRBV3-2; J gene: TRBJ2-7; clone size: .; CDR3 protein: CASSQGAGPYYEQYF; CDR3 DNA: TGTGCCAGCAGCCAAGGGGCAGGGCCCTACTACGAGCAGTACTTC
D gene: TRBD2; V gene: TRBV4-2; J gene: TRBJ2-2; clone size: .; CDR3 protein: CASSQQLAGDTNTGELFF; CDR3 DNA: TGTGCCAGCAGCCAGCAACTAGCGGGGGATACGAACACCGGGGAGCTGTTTTTT
D gene: .; V gene: TRBV6-5; J gene: TRBJ2-5; clone size: .; CDR3 protein: CASRTPGGREETQYF; CDR3 DNA: TGTGCCAGCCGCACTCCCGGGGGGCGCGAAGAGACCCAGTACTTC
D gene: TRBD2; V gene: TRBV20-1; J gene: TRBJ2-5; clone size: .; CDR3 protein: CSLAEQETQYF; CDR3 DNA: TGCAGTCTAGCGGAGCAAGAGACCCAGTACTTC
D gene: .; V gene: TRBV27; J gene: TRBJ2-1; clone size: once; CDR3 protein: CASRGWGPYNEQFF; CDR3 DNA: TGTGCCAGCCGGGGGTGGGGCCCCTACAATGAGCAGTTCTTC
D gene: TRBD2; V gene: TRBV9; J gene: TRBJ2-1; clone size: .; CDR3 protein: CASSSPSTPGTSGLAGPYNEQFF; CDR3 DNA: TGTGCCAGCAGCTCGCCTTCCACTCCCGGGACTAGCGGGCTCGCTGGACCTTACAATGAGCAGTTCTTC
D gene: TRBD1; V gene: TRBV11-3; J gene: TRBJ1-4; clone size: .; CDR3 protein: CASSLKQGAREKLFF; CDR3 DNA: TGTGCCAGCAGCTTAAAACAGGGGGCGAGGGAAAAACTGTTTTTT
D gene: .; V gene: TRBV5-4; J gene: TRBJ1-3; clone size: .; CDR3 protein: CASSLSSGANTIYF; CDR3 DNA: TGTGCCAGCAGCTTGAGTTCAGGGGCAAACACCATATATTTT
D gene: .; V gene: TRBV3-1/TRBV3-2; J gene: TRBJ2-5; clone size: .; CDR3 protein: CASSQRRFQETQYF; CDR3 DNA: TGTGCCAGCAGCCAAAGGCGGTTTCAAGAGACCCAGTACTTC
D gene: .; V gene: TRBV28; J gene: TRBJ2-2; clone size: .; CDR3 protein: CASSIYRDTGELFF; CDR3 DNA: TGTGCCAGCAGTATCTACAGGGACACCGGGGAGCTGTTTTTT
D gene: .; V gene: TRBV30; J gene: TRBJ1-1; clone size: few; CDR3 protein: CAWSSDSSTEAFF; CDR3 DNA: TGTGCCTGGAGTTCGGACAGCAGCACTGAAGCTTTCTTT
D gene: TRBD2; V gene: TRBV5-1; J gene: TRBJ2-5; clone size: .; CDR3 protein: CASSLGTRGSETQYF; CDR3 DNA: TGCGCCAGCAGCTTGGGGACTAGAGGATCAGAGACCCAGTACTTC
D gene: .; V gene: TRBV21-1; J gene: TRBJ1-2; clone size: .; CDR3 protein: CASSQHYDRQPYYGYTF; CDR3 DNA: TGTGCCAGCAGCCAACATTACGACAGGCAACCTTACTATGGCTACACCTTC
D gene: .; V gene: TRBV18; J gene: TRBJ2-2; clone size: .; CDR3 protein: CASSPQGGTGELFF; CDR3 DNA: TGTGCCAGCTCACCTCAGGGTGGCACCGGGGAGCTGTTTTTT
D gene: .; V gene: TRBV24-1; J gene: TRBJ1-5; clone size: .; CDR3 protein: CATSDFGGQPQHF; CDR3 DNA: TGTGCCACCAGTGATTTTGGAGGCCAGCCCCAGCATTTT
D gene: .; V gene: TRBV5-4; J gene: TRBJ1-1; clone size: .; CDR3 protein: CASSTPTQGNTEAFF; CDR3 DNA: TGTGCCAGCAGTACCCCCACTCAGGGGAACACTGAAGCTTTCTTT
D gene: .; V gene: TRBV30; J gene: TRBJ1-1; clone size: .; CDR3 protein: CAWSAGWSTEAFF; CDR3 DNA: TGTGCCTGGAGTGCGGGGTGGAGCACTGAAGCTTTCTTT
D gene: TRBD1; V gene: TRBV5-6; J gene: TRBJ2-5; clone size: .; CDR3 protein: CASSLGDRGGETQYF; CDR3 DNA: TGTGCCAGCAGCTTGGGTGACAGGGGGGGAGAGACCCAGTACTTC
D gene: .; V gene: TRBV6-1; J gene: TRBJ2-1; clone size: .; CDR3 protein: CASSEDAGLGEQFF; CDR3 DNA: TGTGCCAGCAGTGAGGATGCAGGGTTAGGCGAGCAGTTCTTC
D gene: TRBD2; V gene: TRBV11-2; J gene: TRBJ2-5; clone size: .; CDR3 protein: CASSWTSAAETQYF; CDR3 DNA: TGTGCCAGCAGCTGGACTAGCGCGGCGGAGACCCAGTACTTC
D gene: .; V gene: TRBV2; J gene: TRBJ2-6; clone size: once; CDR3 protein: CASSIRTQFLTF; CDR3 DNA: TGTGCCAGCAGTATTCGGACTCAGTTCCTGACTTTC
D gene: .; V gene: TRBV11-2; J gene: TRBJ2-7; clone size: .; CDR3 protein: CASSISFPGTNEQYF; CDR3 DNA: TGTGCCAGCAGCATAAGCTTCCCAGGGACAAACGAGCAGTACTTC
D gene: .; V gene: TRBV7-9; J gene: TRBJ1-1; clone size: .; CDR3 protein: CASSLGQGITEAFF; CDR3 DNA: TGTGCCAGCAGCTTAGGTCAGGGTATCACTGAAGCTTTCTTT